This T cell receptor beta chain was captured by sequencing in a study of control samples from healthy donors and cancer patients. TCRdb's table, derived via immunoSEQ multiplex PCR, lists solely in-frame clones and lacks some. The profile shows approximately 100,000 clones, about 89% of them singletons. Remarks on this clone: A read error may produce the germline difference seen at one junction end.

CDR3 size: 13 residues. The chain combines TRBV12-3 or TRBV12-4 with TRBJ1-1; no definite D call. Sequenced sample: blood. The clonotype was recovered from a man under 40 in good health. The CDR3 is CASGFGISTEAFF. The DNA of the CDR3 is TGTGCCAGCGGTTTTGGGATTAGCACTGAAGCTTTCTTT.